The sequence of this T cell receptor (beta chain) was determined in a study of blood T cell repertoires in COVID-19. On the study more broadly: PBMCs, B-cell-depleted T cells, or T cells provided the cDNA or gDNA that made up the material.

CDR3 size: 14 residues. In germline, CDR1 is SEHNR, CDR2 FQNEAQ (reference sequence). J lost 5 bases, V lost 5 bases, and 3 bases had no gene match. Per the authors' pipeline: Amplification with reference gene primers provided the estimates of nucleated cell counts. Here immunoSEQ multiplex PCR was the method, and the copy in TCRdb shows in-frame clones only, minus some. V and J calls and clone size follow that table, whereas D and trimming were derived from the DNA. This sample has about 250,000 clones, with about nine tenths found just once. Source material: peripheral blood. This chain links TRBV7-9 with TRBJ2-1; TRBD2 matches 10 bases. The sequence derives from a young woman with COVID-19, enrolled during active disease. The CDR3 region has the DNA TGTGCCAGCAGCCCAGGACTAGCGGACAATGAGCAGTTCTTC. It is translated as CASSPGLADNEQFF.